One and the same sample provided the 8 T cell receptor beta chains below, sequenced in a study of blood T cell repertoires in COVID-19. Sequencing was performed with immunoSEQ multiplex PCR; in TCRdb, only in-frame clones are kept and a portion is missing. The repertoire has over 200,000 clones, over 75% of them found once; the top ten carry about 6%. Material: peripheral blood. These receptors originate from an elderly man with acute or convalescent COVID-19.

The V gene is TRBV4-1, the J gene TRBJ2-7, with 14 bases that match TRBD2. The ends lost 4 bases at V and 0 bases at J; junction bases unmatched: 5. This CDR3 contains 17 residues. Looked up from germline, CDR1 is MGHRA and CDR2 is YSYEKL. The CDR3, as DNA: TGCGCCAGCAGCCCCGGGACTAGCGGGAGCCGCTCCTACGAGCAGTACTTC. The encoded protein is CASSPGTSGSRSYEQYF.

The CDR3 DNA reads as TGCGCCAGCCGCCTCGGGACTACCATCACAGATACGCAGTATTTT. This gives the protein CASRLGTTITDTQYF. This chain uses TRBV10-2 with TRBJ2-3; 7 bases map to TRBD2. After removal of 8 bases from V and 2 bases from J, the junction contained 10 bases not matched to a gene. The germline gives CDR1 WSHSY, CDR2 SAAADI. This CDR3 region has 15 residues.

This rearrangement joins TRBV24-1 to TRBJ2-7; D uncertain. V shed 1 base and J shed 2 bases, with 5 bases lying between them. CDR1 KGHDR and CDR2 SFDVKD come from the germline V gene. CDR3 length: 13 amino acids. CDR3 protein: CATSDFQAYEQYV. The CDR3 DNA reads TGTGCCACCAGTGATTTCCAGGCCTACGAGCAGTACGTC.

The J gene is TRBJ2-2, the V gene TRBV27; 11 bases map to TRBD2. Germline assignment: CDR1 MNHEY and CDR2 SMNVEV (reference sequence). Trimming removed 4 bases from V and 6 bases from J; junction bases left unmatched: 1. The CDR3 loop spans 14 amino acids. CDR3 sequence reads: CASSSGLAAGELFF. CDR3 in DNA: TGTGCCAGCAGTTCGGGACTAGCGGCCGGGGAGCTGTTTTTT.

The CDR3 sequence: CASSLYSQGAFREAFF. CDR3 bases: TGTGCCAGCAGTTTATACTCCCAGGGGGCCTTTCGTGAAGCTTTCTTT. The rearrangement joins TRBV28 to TRBJ1-1, with 8 positions matching TRBD1. V shed 1 base and J 7 bases; nucleotides not matched to a gene: 11. Germline V CDR1 and CDR2: MDHEN, SYDVKM. The CDR3 contains 16 residues.

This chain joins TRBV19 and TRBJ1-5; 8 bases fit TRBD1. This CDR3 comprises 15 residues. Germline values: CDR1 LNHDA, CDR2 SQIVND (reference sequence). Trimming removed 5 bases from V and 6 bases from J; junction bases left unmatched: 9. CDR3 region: CASSVGRGPGQPQHF. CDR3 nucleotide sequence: TGTGCCAGTAGTGTGGGCAGGGGGCCGGGTCAGCCCCAGCATTTT.

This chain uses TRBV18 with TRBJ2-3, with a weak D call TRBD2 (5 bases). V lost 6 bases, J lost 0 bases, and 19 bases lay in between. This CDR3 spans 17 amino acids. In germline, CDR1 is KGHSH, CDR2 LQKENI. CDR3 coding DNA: TGTGCCAGCTCTCCAAAAGGGAGCAAGGCTAGCACAGATACGCAGTATTTT. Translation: CASSPKGSKASTDTQYF.

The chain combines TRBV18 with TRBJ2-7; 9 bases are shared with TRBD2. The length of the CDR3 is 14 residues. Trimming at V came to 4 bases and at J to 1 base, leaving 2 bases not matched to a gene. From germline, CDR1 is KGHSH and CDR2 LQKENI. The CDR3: CASSLAGESYEQYF. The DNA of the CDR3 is TGTGCCAGCTCACTAGCGGGAGAATCCTACGAGCAGTACTTC.